Listed below are T cell receptor beta chains from one sample, sequenced in a study of blood T cells in healthy people across ages. In TCRdb, the 5' RACE reads were re-called with MiXCR into one record per CDR3 protein. The sample holds some 670,000 distinct CDR3 sequences, 45% to 60% seen once. Sequenced sample: blood. The source is a woman of 80 years or more in good health. Each CDR3 is given with its conserved first and last residue. D genes are given only for firm matches. Size values are once, few and many counts, or a class for expanded clones, and some rows have none.

j_call clone_size d_call v_call cdr3_aa cdr3_nt
TRBJ2-6 . TRBD1 TRBV5-1 CASSFQQGTGANVLTF TGCGCCAGCAGCTTCCAACAGGGGACTGGGGCCAACGTCCTGACTTTC
TRBJ2-7 . . TRBV7-8 CASSALTGPNEQYF TGTGCCAGCAGCGCGCTAACAGGGCCCAACGAGCAGTACTTC
TRBJ2-5 . . TRBV7-2 CASSVSRMQETQYF TGTGCCAGCAGCGTATCGCGTATGCAAGAGACCCAGTACTTC
TRBJ1-6 many TRBD1 TRBV19 CASSQQGANSPLHF TGTGCCAGTAGTCAGCAGGGGGCCAATTCACCCCTCCACTTT
TRBJ2-1 many TRBD2 TRBV29-1 CSVAKLAGAYNEQFF TGCAGCGTTGCGAAGTTAGCGGGGGCCTACAATGAGCAGTTCTTC
TRBJ2-1 few . TRBV6-1 CASSGYPGNQETQFF TGTGCCAGCAGTGGCTATCCGGGAAACCAAGAGACCCAGTTCTTC
TRBJ2-5 . . TRBV14 CASSQELAGGHQETQYF TGTGCCAGCAGCCAAGAGCTAGCAGGAGGGCATCAAGAGACCCAGTACTTC
TRBJ1-2 . . TRBV2 CASRRTLSEEGSNYGYTF TGTGCCAGCAGACGTACCCTTAGCGAGGAGGGCTCAAACTATGGCTACACCTTC
TRBJ2-3 . TRBD2 TRBV7-6 CASSFELAGVGTDTQYF TGTGCCAGCAGCTTTGAACTAGCGGGAGTCGGGACAGATACGCAGTATTTT
TRBJ2-7 many . TRBV5-1 CASSQVPGQATYEQYF TGCGCCAGCAGCCAAGTACCGGGACAAGCTACCTACGAGCAGTACTTC
TRBJ2-1 many . TRBV28 CASSLTSAREQFF TGTGCCAGCAGTTTGACTAGTGCGCGTGAGCAGTTCTTC
TRBJ2-7 . TRBD2 TRBV29-1 CSVEESSGHSYEQYF TGCAGCGTTGAAGAGTCTAGCGGCCACTCCTACGAGCAGTACTTC
TRBJ1-2 . . TRBV20-1 CSARPAGTYGYIF TGCAGTGCTAGACCCGCAGGGACTTATGGCTACATCTTC
TRBJ2-5 . . TRBV20-1 CSAGTGLGQETQYF TGCAGTGCCGGAACAGGGCTAGGCCAAGAGACCCAGTACTTC
TRBJ1-2 many . TRBV12-3/TRBV12-4 CASSLYKPDGYTF TGTGCCAGCAGTTTGTACAAGCCGGATGGCTACACCTTC
TRBJ2-7 . . TRBV12-3/TRBV12-4 CASSGDRTYEQYF TGTGCCAGCAGCGGTGACAGGACCTACGAGCAGTACTTC
TRBJ2-7 few . TRBV5-8 CASSLAGTLNEQYF TGTGCCAGCAGCTTGGCCGGGACCCTAAACGAGCAGTACTTC
TRBJ2-1 many . TRBV4-1 CASSLGGAAYNEQFF TGCGCCAGCAGCCTGGGGGGGGCCGCTTACAATGAGCAGTTCTTC
TRBJ2-7 . . TRBV5-1 CASSLLQGYEQYF TGCGCCAGCAGCTTGCTACAGGGTTACGAGCAGTACTTC
TRBJ2-7 . TRBD2 TRBV7-2 CASSLRLAGVSSYNEQYF TGTGCCAGCAGCCTGAGACTAGCGGGTGTGAGCTCCTACAATGAGCAGTACTTC
TRBJ1-2 . . TRBV7-2 CTSSLLGNYGYTF TGTACCAGCAGCTTGCTGGGTAACTATGGCTACACCTTC
TRBJ1-5 . . TRBV4-1 CASSLLRGSGQDNQPQHF TGCGCCAGCAGCCTCCTCCGAGGCTCGGGGCAGGATAATCAGCCCCAGCATTTT
TRBJ1-4 many . TRBV7-9 CASSLTGKTEKLFF TGTGCCAGCAGCTTAACAGGGAAGACTGAAAAACTGTTTTTT
TRBJ2-7 . TRBD2 TRBV11-1 CGSSRGGTRDNEQYF TGTGGCAGCAGCCGGGGGGGGACTAGAGACAATGAGCAGTACTTC
TRBJ1-2 few . TRBV12-3/TRBV12-4 CASSFGGNGYTF TGTGCCAGCAGTTTCGGGGGTAATGGCTACACCTTC
TRBJ2-5 . . TRBV18 CASSPRTEKETQYF TGTGCCAGCTCACCACGGACGGAGAAAGAGACCCAGTACTTC
TRBJ2-5 . TRBD1 TRBV4-2 CASSQNPTGEEQYF TGTGCCAGCAGCCAAAACCCGACAGGGGAAGAGCAGTACTTC
TRBJ2-3 few . TRBV7-9 CASSFRSHTDTQYF TGTGCCAGCAGCTTCCGTTCCCACACAGATACGCAGTATTTT
TRBJ2-5 . . TRBV6-6 CTSSYGGVKETQYF TGTACCAGCAGTTACGGTGGGGTAAAAGAGACCCAGTACTTC
TRBJ1-1 few . TRBV27 CASGTVMNTEAFF TGTGCCAGCGGAACAGTGATGAACACTGAAGCTTTCTTT
TRBJ2-2 many . TRBV6-2/TRBV6-3 CASSPSRNTGELFF TGTGCCAGCAGCCCATCTCGGAACACCGGGGAGCTGTTTTTT
TRBJ2-1 many . TRBV28 CASSLLSGGNEQFF TGTGCCAGCAGTTTATTATCTGGGGGGAATGAGCAGTTCTTC
TRBJ2-7 many . TRBV6-5 CASSPRGYEQYF TGTGCCAGCAGTCCCAGGGGCTACGAGCAGTACTTC
TRBJ2-1 many TRBD2 TRBV9 CARVGAGGDNEQFF TGTGCCAGGGTTGGAGCGGGAGGTGACAATGAGCAGTTCTTC
TRBJ1-1 many TRBD1 TRBV3-1 CASSQGHRGLNTEAFF TGTGCCAGCAGCCAGGGTCACAGGGGGTTGAACACTGAAGCTTTCTTT
TRBJ1-5 many TRBD1 TRBV28 CASRTSTGAQPQHF TGTGCCAGCCGGACAAGTACAGGGGCTCAGCCCCAGCATTTT
TRBJ2-7 . . TRBV7-8 CASSLAGGFWGQYF TGTGCCAGCAGCTTAGCAGGCGGCTTCTGGGGACAGTACTTC
TRBJ2-3 . TRBD2 TRBV6-1 CASSLLGLVTDTQYF TGTGCCAGCAGCCTACTTGGACTAGTTACAGATACGCAGTATTTT
TRBJ2-1 . TRBD2 TRBV20-1 CSARKRGVYNEQFF TGCAGTGCTAGAAAGCGGGGGGTCTACAATGAGCAGTTCTTC
TRBJ2-7 many . TRBV27 CASSFMASPYEQYF TGTGCCAGCAGTTTTATGGCTTCGCCCTACGAGCAGTACTTC
TRBJ2-1 . . TRBV18 CASSGVRANVGNEQFF TGTGCCAGCTCCGGGGTCAGGGCTAACGTTGGGAATGAGCAGTTCTTC
TRBJ2-7 many TRBD2 TRBV29-1 CSVMGGGGFHGEQYF TGCAGCGTCATGGGCGGGGGTGGGTTTCACGGCGAGCAGTACTTC
TRBJ2-3 many . TRBV29-1 CSVGVDTQYF TGCAGCGTTGGCGTGGATACGCAGTATTTT
TRBJ2-1 few TRBD2 TRBV29-1 CSVAGRAGGNEQFF TGCAGCGTCGCGGGACGAGCGGGAGGGAATGAGCAGTTCTTC
TRBJ1-1 . . TRBV12-3/TRBV12-4 CASSFDRTNTEAFF TGTGCCAGCAGTTTCGACAGGACAAACACTGAAGCTTTCTTT
TRBJ2-7 few TRBD1 TRBV7-2 CASSLGGQGAVLSYEQYF TGTGCCAGCAGCTTAGGGGGACAGGGGGCGGTTTTGTCCTACGAGCAGTACTTC
TRBJ2-3 . TRBD1 TRBV9 CASSTGTGVADTQYF TGTGCCAGCAGCACGGGGACAGGGGTAGCAGATACGCAGTATTTT
TRBJ1-5 . . TRBV7-3 CASSLGTDQPQHF TGTGCCAGCAGCCTGGGGACCGATCAGCCCCAGCATTTT
TRBJ2-3 . TRBD2 TRBV3-1 CASSQRGVTDTQYF TGTGCCAGCAGCCAACGGGGGGTCACAGATACGCAGTATTTT
TRBJ2-7 . . TRBV20-1 CSARAKTSAYEQYF TGCAGTGCCAGAGCAAAGACTAGTGCCTACGAGCAGTACTTC
TRBJ1-3 few TRBD1 TRBV6-5 CASSPGGFGNTIYF TGTGCCAGCAGCCCAGGGGGCTTTGGAAACACCATATATTTT
TRBJ1-5 . . TRBV2 CASSGPANQPQHF TGTGCCAGCAGTGGGCCAGCCAATCAGCCCCAGCATTTT